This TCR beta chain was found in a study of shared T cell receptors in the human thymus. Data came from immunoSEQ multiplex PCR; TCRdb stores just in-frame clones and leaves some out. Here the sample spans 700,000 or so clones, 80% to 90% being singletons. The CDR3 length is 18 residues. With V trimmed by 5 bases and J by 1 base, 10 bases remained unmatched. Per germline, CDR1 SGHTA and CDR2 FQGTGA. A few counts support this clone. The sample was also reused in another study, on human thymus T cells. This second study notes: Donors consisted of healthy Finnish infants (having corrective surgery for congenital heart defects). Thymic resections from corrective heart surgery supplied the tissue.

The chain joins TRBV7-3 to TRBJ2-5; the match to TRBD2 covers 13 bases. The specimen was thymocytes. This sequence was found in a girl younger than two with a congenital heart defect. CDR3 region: CASSQKKTSGGPQETQYF. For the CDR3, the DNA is TGTGCCAGCAGCCAAAAAAAGACTAGCGGGGGGCCCCAAGAGACCCAGTACTTC.